One T cell receptor beta chain is described in this entry. It lacks a known antigen. Qualities for individual bases were not recorded, and no much larger clone is one base off. TCRbeta CDR3 regions were amplified from genomic DNA using the immunoSEQ Assay, a bias-controlled multiplex PCR. As for the original processing: The number of nucleated cells in each sample was estimated by amplification of reference gene primers within the assay. To quantify the absolute abundance of each unique TCRbeta CDR3 rearrangement, sequence reads were collapsed and filtered. For each sample, productive Simpson clonality was calculated as the square root of Simpson's diversity index across productive rearrangements. The table comes from immuneACCESS by way of TCRdb, which keeps in-frame sequences with V and J called. Part of the clones is missing from these tables; in studies checked, under half for an unresolved V gene and the rest for unknown reasons. D and trimming were read from the DNA, whereas the V and J calls and clone size are those reported in that table. This sample has 75,000 or so clones in its table, and around 85% of those were observed once. The top ten hold over 4% of the sample.

Whole blood was collected in K2EDTA tubes by collaborating institutions according to the institutions' own protocols. For TCRbeta analysis, collaborators shipped samples in one of three forms: frozen whole blood, isolated PBMCs, or DNA extracted from either of those sample types. V lost 4 bases and J lost 6 bases; the stretch between them is 10 bases long. Measured from the cysteine to the phenylalanine, the CDR3 is 11 residues long. Left in the record is the CDR3 DNA by itself, 33 bases read in frame from the first base. CDR1 GTSNPN and CDR2 SVGIG were looked up in the germline V gene (reference sequence). These data are taken from a study of blood T cell repertoires in COVID-19 (TCRdb year 2020). For context, the study as a whole: The collaborator samples originated in the United States, Italy and Spain and spanned the acute and convalescent phases of COVID-19. The material from the prospective study consisted of cDNA or gDNA derived from T cells, B-cell-depleted T cells, or PBMCs. Subjects who had been exposed to COVID-19, were actively infected with it, or had recovered from it provided the deeply sampled blood TCRbeta repertoires that made up the dataset. The repertoires were released in a freely available public database meant as a resource for research on the immune response to SARS-CoV-2. Samples were obtained from the ongoing ImmuneRACE study (first 160 participants) and from over 1,000 subjects provided by 6 global collaborators. A de-identified subject ID, COVID-19 status, age in years and sex were almost always included in the sample metadata. Where available, HLA class I and class II types were taken from metadata supplied by the sample provider and were not determined by assay-based typing. Beyond this particular receptor, the publication reports: How much clinical and demographic metadata was included differed by source and by participant, and the metadata was provided uncurated.

The TCR was taken from a woman of 80 years or more with active or convalescent COVID-19. Sequencing was performed on peripheral blood. The chain is made from TRBV30 and TRBJ2-7; matching of 6 bases hints at TRBD1 as the D gene. The DNA sequence is given as TGTGCCTGGACAGGGGCCGGCGAGCAGTACTTC. Translated, it gives CAWTGAGEQYF.